This TCR beta chain was recorded in a study of OX40 agonist ivuxolimab in advanced cancers. Study at large: Patients assigned to dose escalation were diagnosed with hepatocellular carcinoma, melanoma, renal cell or head and neck cancer. Three patients had partial responses: one hepatocellular carcinoma, two cutaneous melanoma.

Findings and caveats of the study: At 0.1 to 3.0 mg/kg and by week 6, CD4+ and CD8+ T cells in the blood had expanded clonally.

In the case of this clone: The target antigen is unknown.

TCRdb keeps only in-frame clones here, not all; method: immunoSEQ multiplex PCR. This table holds approximately 23,000 clones, about 86% found once. Patients were ruled out by autoimmune disease history or systemic immunosuppression. This receptor was obtained from an adult with an advanced solid tumor such as melanoma, head and neck, liver or kidney cancer. The sample consisted of CD4+ or CD8+ T cells sorted from blood, taken in a trial of the OX40 agonist ivuxolimab.

CDR3 DNA sequence: TGTGCCAGCAGCTTAAGTCGGCAGGGCCAGCCCCAGCATTTT. This translates into CASSLSRQGQPQHF. The J gene is TRBJ1-5, the V gene TRBV7-8, with D possibly TRBD1 on 5 matching bases. V was shortened by 2 bases and J by 7 bases, with 12 bases between the two germline ends. This CDR3 is built from 14 residues. The germline gives CDR1 SGHVS, CDR2 FQNEAQ.